This note documents a single TCR beta chain sequence. The data stem from a study of blood T cell repertoires in COVID-19. Study as a whole: Acute-phase and convalescent COVID-19 samples originated in the United States, Italy and Spain. The cDNA or gDNA used as material had been derived from T cells, B-cell-depleted T cells, or PBMCs.

Ages ranged from about 18 to 89 years, with residence in about 23 US areas. Each recovered donor of Cohort 3 presented with two negative PCRs, clearance, or symptom resolution. Using immunoSEQ multiplex PCR, the repertoire was profiled, and TCRdb retains in-frame clones only, with some absent. The sample holds about 380,000 clones; around 87% are singletons and the top ten take approximately 1.2%. Germline assignment: CDR1 ENHRY and CDR2 SYGVKD. The CDR3 loop spans 14 amino acids. V was cut by 10 bases and J by 0 bases, with 13 bases left in between. Sequencing was carried out using PBMCs or T cells enriched from blood (not recorded which). The TCR sequence derives from a man younger than 45 who had recovered from COVID-19. The J gene is TRBJ1-5, the V gene TRBV10-3; D is possibly TRBD1 (6 bases). Here the CDR3 DNA reads TGTGCCAGCGGACAGTCCTATAGCAATCAGCCCCAGCATTTT. Translating it yields CASGQSYSNQPQHF.